Shown below are 7 T cell receptor beta chains from a single sample sequenced in a study of control samples from healthy donors and cancer patients. Repertoires were generated with immunoSEQ multiplex PCR, while TCRdb's copy carries only in-frame clones and drops some. The profile shows 400,000 to 450,000 clones, 75% to 95% of them singletons. The sample consisted of PBMCs. The receptors here all came from a man between 40 and 49 years old with head and neck cancer.

This clone has more than one count but fewer than ten. The rearrangement joins TRBV28 to TRBJ1-1; D might be TRBD1 (6 bases). Germline-derived CDR1 and CDR2 are MDHEN and SYDVKM. The CDR3 spans 14 residues. V lost 5 bases, J lost 4 bases, and 14 bases lay in between. The CDR3 loop is CASSLNRDGTEAFF. CDR3 bases: TGTGCCAGCAGTCTTAACAGGGATGGCACTGAAGCTTTCTTT.

The chain's CDR3 is CASSQDLGQGVYGANVLTF. For the CDR3, the DNA is TGTGCCAGCAGCCAAGATCTGGGACAGGGGGTGTACGGGGCCAACGTCCTGACTTTC. The chain recombines TRBV3-1 (or the pseudogene TRBV3-2) with TRBJ2-6; TRBD1 matches at 11 bases. V shed 0 bases, J shed 4 bases, and the junction held 8 bases outside the gene matches. This CDR3 comprises 19 residues. Looked up from germline, CDR1 is LGHDT and CDR2 is YNNKEL (reference sequence).

This chain uses TRBV6-2 or TRBV6-3 with TRBJ2-7, with 7 bases lining up with TRBD1. This CDR3 has 14 residues. CDR1 is MNHEY and CDR2 is SVGEGT in the germline V gene. The V and J ends lost 2 bases and 2 bases, in that order; junction bases with no gene match: 3. Written as DNA, the CDR3 is TGTGCCAGCAGTTACCAGGGGGTTACCTACGAGCAGTACTTC. Protein product: CASSYQGVTYEQYF.

The chain combines TRBV2 with TRBJ2-6; no clear D gene. Germline assignment: CDR1 SNHLY and CDR2 FYNNEI. The CDR3 is 14 residues long. V lost 3 bases to trimming and J lost 1 base, with 4 bases between them. The CDR3 sequence: CASSDGSGANVLTF. The CDR3 DNA is TGTGCCAGCAGTGACGGGTCTGGGGCCAACGTCCTGACTTTC.

The chain joins TRBV28 to TRBJ2-7; 10 nucleotides agree with TRBD2. This CDR3 has 16 residues. Looked up from germline, CDR1 is MDHEN and CDR2 is SYDVKM. After removal of 1 base from V and 0 bases from J, the junction contained 3 bases not matched to a gene. The CDR3 DNA sequence: TGTGCCAGCAGTTTATTGCTAGCGGGAGTCTCCTACGAGCAGTACTTC. Encoded protein: CASSLLLAGVSYEQYF.

The J gene is TRBJ1-2, the V gene TRBV3-1 (or the pseudogene TRBV3-2); 7 positions match TRBD1. The trim removed 4 bases at V and 3 bases at J, leaving 8 bases unmatched. The CDR3 runs to 15 residues. Germline V lookup: CDR1 LGHDT, CDR2 YNNKEL (reference sequence). In nucleotides, the CDR3 is TGTGCCAGCAGCCTCTACCAGGGGGTGGACTATGGCTACACCTTC. The encoded protein is CASSLYQGVDYGYTF.

CDR3 protein: CSVLGTGGYSGSNQPQHF. The CDR3 DNA sequence: TGCAGCGTTCTAGGGACAGGGGGTTATTCCGGAAGCAATCAGCCCCAGCATTTT. This chain links TRBV29-1 with TRBJ1-5; 11 nucleotides match TRBD1. In germline, CDR1 is SQVTM, CDR2 ANQGSEA. The CDR3 consists of 18 residues. The V segment lost 5 bases and the J segment 1 base; nucleotides outside the gene matches: 13.